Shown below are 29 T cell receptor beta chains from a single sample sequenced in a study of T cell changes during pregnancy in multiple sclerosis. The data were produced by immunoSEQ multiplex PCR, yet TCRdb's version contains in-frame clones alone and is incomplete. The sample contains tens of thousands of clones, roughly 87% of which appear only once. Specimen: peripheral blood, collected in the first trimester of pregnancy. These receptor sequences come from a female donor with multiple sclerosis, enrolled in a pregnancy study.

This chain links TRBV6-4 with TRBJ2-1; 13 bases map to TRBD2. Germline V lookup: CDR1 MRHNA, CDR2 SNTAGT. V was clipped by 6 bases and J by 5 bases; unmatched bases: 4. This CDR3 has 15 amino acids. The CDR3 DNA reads TGTGCCAGCAGCGCGGGACTAGCGGGAAACAATGAGCAGTTCTTC. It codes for CASSAGLAGNNEQFF.

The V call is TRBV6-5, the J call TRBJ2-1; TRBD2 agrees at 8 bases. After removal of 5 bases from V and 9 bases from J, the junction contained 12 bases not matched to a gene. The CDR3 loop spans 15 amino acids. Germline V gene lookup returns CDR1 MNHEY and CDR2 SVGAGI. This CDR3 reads CASSTVAGWEGEQFF. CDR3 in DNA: TGTGCCAGCAGTACGGTAGCGGGGTGGGAGGGTGAGCAGTTCTTC.

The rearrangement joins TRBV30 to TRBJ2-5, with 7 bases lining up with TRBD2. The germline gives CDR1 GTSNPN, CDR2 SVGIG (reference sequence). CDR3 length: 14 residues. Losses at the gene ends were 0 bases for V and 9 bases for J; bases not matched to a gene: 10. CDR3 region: CAWSVLSGGGAQYF. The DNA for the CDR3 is TGTGCCTGGAGTGTACTATCGGGTGGGGGGGCCCAGTACTTC.

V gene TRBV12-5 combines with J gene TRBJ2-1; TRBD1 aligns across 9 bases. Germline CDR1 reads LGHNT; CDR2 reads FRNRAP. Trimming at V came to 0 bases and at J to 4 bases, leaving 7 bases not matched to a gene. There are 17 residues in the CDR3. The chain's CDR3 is CASGLVLGTGTYNEQFF. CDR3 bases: TGTGCTAGTGGTTTGGTACTAGGGACAGGGACGTACAATGAGCAGTTCTTC.

The CDR3 spells CASSLTSGRALNEQFF. For the CDR3, the DNA is TGTGCCAGCAGCCTAACTAGCGGGAGGGCTCTAAATGAGCAGTTCTTC. This chain joins TRBV7-9 and TRBJ2-1; 13 bases are shared with TRBD2. The CDR3 has 16 residues. V shed 5 bases and J 7 bases; nucleotides not matched to a gene: 8. Germline CDR1 SEHNR, CDR2 FQNEAQ (reference sequence).

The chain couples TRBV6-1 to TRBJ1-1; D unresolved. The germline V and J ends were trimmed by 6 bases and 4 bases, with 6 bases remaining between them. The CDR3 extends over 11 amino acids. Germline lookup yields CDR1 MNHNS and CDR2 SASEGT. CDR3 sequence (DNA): TGTGCCAGCAGAATAATCACTGAAGCTTTCTTT. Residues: CASRIITEAFF.

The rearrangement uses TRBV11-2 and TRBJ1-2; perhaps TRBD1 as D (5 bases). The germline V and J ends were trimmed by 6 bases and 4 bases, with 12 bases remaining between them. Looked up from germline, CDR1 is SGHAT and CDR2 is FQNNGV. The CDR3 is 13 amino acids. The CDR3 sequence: CASSSRGFYGYTF. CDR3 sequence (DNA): TGTGCCAGCAGTTCTCGGGGGTTCTATGGCTACACCTTC.

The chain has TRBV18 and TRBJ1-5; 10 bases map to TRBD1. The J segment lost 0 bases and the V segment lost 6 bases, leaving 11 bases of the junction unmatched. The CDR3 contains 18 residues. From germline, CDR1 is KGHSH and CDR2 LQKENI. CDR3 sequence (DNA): TGTGCCAGCTCCCACTCTGCCGGGACAGGGGATAGCAATCAGCCCCAGCATTTT. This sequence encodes CASSHSAGTGDSNQPQHF.

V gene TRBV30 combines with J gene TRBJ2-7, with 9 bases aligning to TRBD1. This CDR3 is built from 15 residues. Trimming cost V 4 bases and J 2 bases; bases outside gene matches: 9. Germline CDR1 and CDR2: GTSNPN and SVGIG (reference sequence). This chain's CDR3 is CAWNTGTGIPYEQYF. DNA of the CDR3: TGTGCCTGGAATACCGGGACAGGGATCCCCTACGAGCAGTACTTC.

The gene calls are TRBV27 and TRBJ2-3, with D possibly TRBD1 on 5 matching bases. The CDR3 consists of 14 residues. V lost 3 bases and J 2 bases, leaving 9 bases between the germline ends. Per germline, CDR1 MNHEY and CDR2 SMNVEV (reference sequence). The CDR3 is CASSFAGPTDTQYF. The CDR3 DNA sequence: TGTGCCAGCAGTTTTGCAGGGCCCACAGATACGCAGTATTTT.

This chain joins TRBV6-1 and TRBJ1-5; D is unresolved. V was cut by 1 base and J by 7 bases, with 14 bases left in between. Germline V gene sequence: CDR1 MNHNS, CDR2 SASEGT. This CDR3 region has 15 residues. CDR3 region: CASSEVIMVQQPQHF. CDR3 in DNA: TGTGCCAGCAGTGAAGTTATTATGGTACAACAGCCCCAGCATTTT.

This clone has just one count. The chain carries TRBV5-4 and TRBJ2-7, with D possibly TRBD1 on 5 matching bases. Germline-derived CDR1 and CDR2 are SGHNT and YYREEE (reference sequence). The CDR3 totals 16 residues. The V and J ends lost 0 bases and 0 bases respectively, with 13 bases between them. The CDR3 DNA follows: TGTGCCAGCAGCTTGGAACAGGACCTGAGCTCCTACGAGCAGTACTTC. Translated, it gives CASSLEQDLSSYEQYF.

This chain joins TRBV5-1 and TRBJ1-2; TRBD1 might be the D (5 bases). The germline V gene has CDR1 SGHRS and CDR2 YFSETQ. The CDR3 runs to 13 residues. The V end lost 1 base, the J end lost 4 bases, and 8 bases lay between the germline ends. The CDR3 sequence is CASSLSQGYGYTF. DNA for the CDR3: TGCGCCAGCAGCTTGTCTCAGGGCTATGGCTACACCTTC.

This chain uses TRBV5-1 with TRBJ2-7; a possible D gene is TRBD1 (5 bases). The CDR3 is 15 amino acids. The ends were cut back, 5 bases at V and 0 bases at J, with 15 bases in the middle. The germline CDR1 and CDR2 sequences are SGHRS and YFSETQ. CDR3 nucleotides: TGCGCCAGCAGTCCCGACTTTACAGGCTCCTACGAGCAGTACTTC. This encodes CASSPDFTGSYEQYF.

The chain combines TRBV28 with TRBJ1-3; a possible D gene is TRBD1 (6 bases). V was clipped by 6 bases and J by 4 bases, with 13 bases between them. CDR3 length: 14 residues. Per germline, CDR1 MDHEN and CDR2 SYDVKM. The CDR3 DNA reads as TGTGCCAGCAGCCCAACAGGGATCGGAAACACCATATATTTT. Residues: CASSPTGIGNTIYF.

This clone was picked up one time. The CDR3 region is CASSPARTSGSLNEQFF. CDR3 coding DNA: TGTGCCAGCAGTCCCGCGCGGACTAGCGGGAGTCTGAATGAGCAGTTCTTC. The chain uses TRBV2 and TRBJ2-1; 13 bases are shared with TRBD2. In germline, CDR1 is SNHLY, CDR2 FYNNEI. This CDR3 is 17 amino acids long. V was pared by 5 bases and J by 7 bases, with 11 bases of the junction left unmatched.

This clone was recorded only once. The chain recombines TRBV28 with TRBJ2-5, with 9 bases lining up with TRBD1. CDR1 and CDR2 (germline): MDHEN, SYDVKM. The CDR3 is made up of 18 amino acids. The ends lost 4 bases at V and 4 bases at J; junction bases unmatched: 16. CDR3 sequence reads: CASSSDSNRGLGRETQYF. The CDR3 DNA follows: TGTGCCAGCAGTTCAGATTCTAACAGGGGGCTTGGTAGAGAGACCCAGTACTTC.

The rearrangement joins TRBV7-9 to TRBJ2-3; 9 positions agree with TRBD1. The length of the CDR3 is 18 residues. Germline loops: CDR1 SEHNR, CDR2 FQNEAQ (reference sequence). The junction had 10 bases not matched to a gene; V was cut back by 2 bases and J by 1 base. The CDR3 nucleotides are TGTGCCAGCAGCTTATACCAGGGACAGGGCATACGCACAGATACGCAGTATTTT. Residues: CASSLYQGQGIRTDTQYF.

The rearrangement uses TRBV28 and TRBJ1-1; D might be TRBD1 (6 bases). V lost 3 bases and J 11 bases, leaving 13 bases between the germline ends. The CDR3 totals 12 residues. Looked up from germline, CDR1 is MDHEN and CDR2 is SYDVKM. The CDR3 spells CASSLRGADAFF. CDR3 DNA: TGTGCCAGCAGTTTGCGGGGGGCCGATGCTTTCTTT.

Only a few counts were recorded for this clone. The CDR3 spells CASSLPRRYGDTEAFF. CDR3 DNA sequence: TGTGCCAGCAGTCTTCCCCGCCGGTATGGTGACACTGAAGCTTTCTTT. This chain joins TRBV28 and TRBJ1-1; D gene ambiguous. Germline V lookup: CDR1 MDHEN, CDR2 SYDVKM. V lost 5 bases and J lost 3, with 19 bases in between. This CDR3 spans 16 amino acids.

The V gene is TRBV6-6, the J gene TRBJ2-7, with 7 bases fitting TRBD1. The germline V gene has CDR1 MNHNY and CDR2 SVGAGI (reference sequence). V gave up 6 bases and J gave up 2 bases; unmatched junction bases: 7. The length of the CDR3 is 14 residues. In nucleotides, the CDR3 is TGTGCCAGCAGCCCCGAAACAGGGGCCTACGAGCAGTACTTC. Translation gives CASSPETGAYEQYF.

The CDR3 protein is CASSADRGAGGYTF. The CDR3 region has the DNA TGTGCCAGCAGCGCTGACAGGGGCGCGGGTGGCTACACCTTC. V usage is TRBV9 and J usage is TRBJ1-2; 8 positions agree with TRBD1. V lost 3 bases, J lost 7 bases, and 8 bases stayed unmatched. This CDR3 is built from 14 residues. The germline gives CDR1 SGDLS, CDR2 YYNGEE.

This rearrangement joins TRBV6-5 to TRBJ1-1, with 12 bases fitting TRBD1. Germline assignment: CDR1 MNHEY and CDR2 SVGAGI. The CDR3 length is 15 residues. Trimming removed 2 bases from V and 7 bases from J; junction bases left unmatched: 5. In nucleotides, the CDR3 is TGTGCCAGCAGTTACGAGGGGACAGGGGGCAATGAAGCTTTCTTT. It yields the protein CASSYEGTGGNEAFF.

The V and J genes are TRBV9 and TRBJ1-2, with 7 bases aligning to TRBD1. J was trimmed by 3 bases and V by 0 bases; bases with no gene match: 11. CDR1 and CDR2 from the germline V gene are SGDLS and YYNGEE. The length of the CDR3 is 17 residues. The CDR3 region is CASSVVQDRNRDYGYTF. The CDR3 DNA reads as TGTGCCAGCAGCGTAGTTCAGGACAGGAACCGTGACTATGGCTACACCTTC. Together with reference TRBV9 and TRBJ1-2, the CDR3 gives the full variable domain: DSGVTQTPKHLITATGQRVTLRCSPRSGDLSVYWYQQSLDQGLQFLIQYYNGEERAKGNILERFSAQQFPDLHSELNLSSLELGDSALYFCASSVVQDRNRDYGYTFGSGTRLTVV.

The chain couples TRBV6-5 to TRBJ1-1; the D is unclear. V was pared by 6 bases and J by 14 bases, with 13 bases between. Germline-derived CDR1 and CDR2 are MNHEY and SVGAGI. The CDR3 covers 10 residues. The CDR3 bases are TGTGCCAGCAGGGCGGAAATTGAGTTCTTT. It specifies CASRAEIEFF.

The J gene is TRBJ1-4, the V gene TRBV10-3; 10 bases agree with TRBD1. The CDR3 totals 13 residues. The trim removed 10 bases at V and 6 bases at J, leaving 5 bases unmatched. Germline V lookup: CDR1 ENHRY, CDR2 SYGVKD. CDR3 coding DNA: TGTGCCACCTCCGGGACAGGGGATGAAAAACTGTTTTTT. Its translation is CATSGTGDEKLFF.

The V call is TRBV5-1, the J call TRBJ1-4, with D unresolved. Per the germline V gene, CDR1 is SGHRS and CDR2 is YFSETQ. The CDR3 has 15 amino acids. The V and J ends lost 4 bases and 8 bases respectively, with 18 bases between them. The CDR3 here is CASSPQAGSGEKLFF. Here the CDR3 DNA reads TGCGCCAGCAGCCCTCAGGCGGGATCTGGAGAAAAACTGTTTTTT.

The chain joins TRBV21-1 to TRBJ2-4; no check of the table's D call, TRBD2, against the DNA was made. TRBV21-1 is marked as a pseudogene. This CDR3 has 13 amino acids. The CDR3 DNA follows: TGTGCCAGGGGAGGGCTGGCCAAAAACATTCAGTACTTC. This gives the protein CARGGLAKNIQYF.

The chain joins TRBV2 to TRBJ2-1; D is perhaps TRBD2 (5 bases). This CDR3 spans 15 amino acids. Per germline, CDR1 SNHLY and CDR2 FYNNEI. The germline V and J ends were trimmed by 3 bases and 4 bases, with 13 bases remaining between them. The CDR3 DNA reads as TGTGCCAGCAGTGAGAGTGGGAGCCATTACAATGAGCAGTTCTTC. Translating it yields CASSESGSHYNEQFF.